These 27 T cell receptor beta chains originate from one sample sequenced in a study of blood T cell repertoires in COVID-19. TCRdb keeps only in-frame clones here, not all; method: immunoSEQ multiplex PCR. The data show roughly 120,000 clones, 90% seen once. The sample comprised peripheral blood. The origin of the receptors is a human donor with active COVID-19. The donor label of this sample is uncertain.

The rearrangement uses TRBV6-6 and TRBJ1-1; perhaps TRBD1 as D (6 bases). This CDR3 is 15 amino acids long. Germline V gene lookup returns CDR1 MNHNY and CDR2 SVGAGI (reference sequence). The germline V and J ends were trimmed by 6 bases and 4 bases, with 18 bases remaining between them. CDR3 residues: CASRPLQGSTTEAFF. DNA of the CDR3: TGTGCCAGCAGACCCTTACAGGGATCGACCACTGAAGCTTTCTTT.

J is TRBJ1-2 and V is TRBV7-8, with 7 bases lining up with TRBD1. The CDR3 loop spans 14 amino acids. The V and J ends lost 5 bases and 8 bases, in that order; junction bases with no gene match: 11. CDR1 SGHVS and CDR2 FQNEAQ come from the germline V gene. CDR3 amino acids: CASSRRDRGGGYTF. Written as DNA, the CDR3 is TGTGCCAGCAGCCGCAGGGACAGAGGGGGGGGCTACACCTTC.

The gene calls are TRBV15 and TRBJ2-3; TRBD2 aligns across 9 bases. This CDR3 contains 16 residues. Germline V gene lookup returns CDR1 LNHNV and CDR2 YYDKDF (reference sequence). V lost 4 bases, J lost 4 bases, and 9 bases stayed unmatched. The CDR3 nucleotides are TGTGCCACCAGCACCCGTGGGCGGGGGGGCGCAGATACGCAGTATTTT. It codes for CATSTRGRGGADTQYF.

The gene calls are TRBV27 and TRBJ2-1, with TRBD2 matching over 9 bases. Per germline, CDR1 MNHEY and CDR2 SMNVEV (reference sequence). The trim removed 2 bases at V and 1 base at J, leaving 6 bases unmatched. This CDR3 contains 17 residues. The CDR3 nucleotides are TGTGCCAGCAGTTTACGGCAGCGGGGGGCGTCCTACAATGAGCAGTTCTTC. Translated, it gives CASSLRQRGASYNEQFF.

V gene TRBV6-5 combines with J gene TRBJ1-4; no reliable D call. Germline values: CDR1 MNHEY, CDR2 SVGAGI. There are 16 residues in the CDR3. The V and J ends lost 1 base and 3 bases respectively, with 12 bases between them. The CDR3, as DNA: TGTGCCAGCAGTTACTTGACCGACACTGCTAATGAAAAACTGTTTTTT. Protein: CASSYLTDTANEKLFF.

This chain connects TRBV30 to TRBJ1-4, with 8 bases aligning to TRBD1. The V gene's germline CDR1 is GTSNPN and CDR2 SVGIG (reference sequence). Trimming took 4 bases from V and 0 from J; bases not matched to a gene: 16. The CDR3 has 19 residues. The CDR3 loop reads CAWITTGQGRLTTNEKLFF. As DNA, the CDR3 is TGTGCCTGGATTACAACTGGACAGGGAAGACTGACAACTAATGAAAAACTGTTTTTT.

This clone occurred once. The chain links TRBV5-6 to TRBJ1-2, with D possibly being TRBD1 (6 bases). CDR1 and CDR2 (germline): SGHDT, YYEEEE. The CDR3 is 15 residues long. With 1 base removed from V and 2 bases from J, the gap between germline ends came to 12 bases. The DNA of the CDR3 is TGTGCCAGCAGCTTGACAGGGTCAATCAACTATGGCTACACCTTC. Protein sequence: CASSLTGSINYGYTF.

In this sample, this clone turned up a few times. The rearrangement uses TRBV5-1 and TRBJ1-5; unclear D gene. The CDR3 is made up of 13 amino acids. Germline values: CDR1 SGHRS, CDR2 YFSETQ. The V and J ends lost 0 bases and 5 bases respectively, with 6 bases between them. This CDR3 is CASSLVFDQPQHF. The CDR3 nucleotides read TGCGCCAGCAGCTTGGTGTTCGATCAGCCCCAGCATTTT.

The V gene is TRBV9, the J gene TRBJ2-7, with D possibly TRBD1 on 5 matching bases. The V gene's germline CDR1 is SGDLS and CDR2 YYNGEE. CDR3 length: 17 amino acids. Trimming took off 3 bases at V and 0 bases at J, with 19 bases between the two ends. The CDR3: CASSEGRVGKGSYEQYF. DNA of the CDR3: TGTGCCAGCAGCGAGGGCAGGGTGGGAAAGGGCTCCTACGAGCAGTACTTC.

The chain recombines TRBV5-1 with TRBJ1-1; 9 nucleotides agree with TRBD1. CDR1 and CDR2 from the germline V gene are SGHRS and YFSETQ. The CDR3 covers 14 residues. With V trimmed by 4 bases and J by 9 bases, 10 bases remained unmatched. CDR3 protein: CASSPTGGVGKAFF. As DNA, the CDR3 is TGCGCCAGCAGCCCCACAGGGGGCGTAGGGAAAGCTTTCTTT.

The V and J genes are TRBV27 and TRBJ1-1; D call uncertain. CDR3 length: 14 amino acids. CDR1 is MNHEY and CDR2 is SMNVEV in the germline V gene (reference sequence). Between the trimmed V and J ends, which lost 3 bases and 0 bases, there was a span of 8 bases. CDR3 bases: TGTGCCAGCAGTTTCAGGAACATGAACACTGAAGCTTTCTTT. Amino acid sequence: CASSFRNMNTEAFF.

This sequence joins TRBV5-1 and TRBJ2-1; D might be TRBD1 (6 bases). Germline loops: CDR1 SGHRS, CDR2 YFSETQ. The CDR3 covers 14 residues. V was trimmed by 3 bases and J by 3 bases, leaving 10 bases between them. CDR3: CASSSGHSYNEQFF. Here the CDR3 DNA reads TGCGCCAGCAGCTCGGGACATAGCTACAATGAGCAGTTCTTC.

This clone was seen only once. V usage is TRBV27 and J usage is TRBJ2-7; weak D call: TRBD2 (6 bases). The ends were cut back, 6 bases at V and 6 bases at J, with 18 bases in the middle. The CDR3 is 14 residues long. CDR1 is MNHEY, CDR2 SMNVEV, per germline (reference sequence). The CDR3, as DNA: TGTGCCAGCAGAAGGACGGGAGCAAGACTCGAGCAGTACTTC. Translation gives CASRRTGARLEQYF.

The rearrangement uses TRBV7-6 and TRBJ2-2; 7 bases fit TRBD2. Germline values: CDR1 SGHVS, CDR2 FNYEAQ. This CDR3 region has 15 residues. The trim removed 1 base at V and 6 bases at J, leaving 5 bases unmatched. In DNA form, the CDR3 reads TGTGCCAGCAGCTTAGTGGGAGGGAGTCCCGGGGAGCTGTTTTTT. This encodes CASSLVGGSPGELFF.

The chain recombines TRBV18 with TRBJ1-6, with D hard to call. There are 14 residues in the CDR3. Germline assignment: CDR1 KGHSH and CDR2 LQKENI. The V and J ends lost 3 bases and 5 bases respectively, with 8 bases between them. The CDR3 protein is CASSPASNNSPLHF. CDR3 DNA: TGTGCCAGCTCACCCGCCAGTAATAATTCACCCCTCCACTTT. The complete variable domain, with remaining parts taken from reference TRBV18 and TRBJ1-6, reads NAGVMQNPRHLVRRRGQEARLRCSPMKGHSHVYWYRQLPEEGLKFMVYLQKENIIDESGMPKERFSAEFPKEGPSILRIQQVVRGDSAAYFCASSPASNNSPLHFGNGTRLTVT.

The chain links TRBV10-3 to TRBJ1-1, with D possibly TRBD1 on 6 matching bases. Germline V gene sequence: CDR1 ENHRY, CDR2 SYGVKD. The V end was cut by 11 bases, the J end by 8 bases, with 12 bases between. The CDR3 has 10 residues. The CDR3 DNA reads as TGTGCCCGGGGGGGCATCGAAGCTTTCTTT. Amino acid sequence: CARGGIEAFF.

The chain combines TRBV14 with TRBJ1-1; 9 bases are a match to TRBD1. The CDR3 has 16 residues. V was pared by 3 bases and J by 5 bases, with 10 bases of the junction left unmatched. Germline CDR1 and CDR2: SGHDN and FVKESK. The CDR3 bases are TGTGCCAGCAGCCAGGGACAGGGTTTCTTATTAACTGAAGCTTTCTTT. It yields the protein CASSQGQGFLLTEAFF.

This sequence joins TRBV4-3 and TRBJ2-1; 7 nucleotides match TRBD2. Germline V gives CDR1 LGHNA, CDR2 YSLEER. V was pared by 1 base and J by 0 bases, with 6 bases of the junction left unmatched. CDR3 size: 17 residues. The CDR3 region has the DNA TGCGCCAGCAGCCAAGCCCTCACTAGCGACTCCTACAATGAGCAGTTCTTC. This sequence encodes CASSQALTSDSYNEQFF.

V is TRBV27 and J is TRBJ1-1; maybe TRBD1 (6 bases). Germline V gives CDR1 MNHEY, CDR2 SMNVEV (reference sequence). V was trimmed by 6 bases and J by 0 bases, leaving 17 bases between them. The length of the CDR3 is 16 residues. This CDR3 reads CASRRAGGGMNTEAFF. CDR3 DNA sequence: TGTGCCAGCAGGAGGGCGGGGGGGGGCATGAACACTGAAGCTTTCTTT.

This rearrangement joins TRBV5-1 to TRBJ1-2; TRBD1 aligns across 11 bases. Germline trimming cut 2 bases from V and 5 bases from J; bases unmatched to any gene: 5. CDR1 SGHRS and CDR2 YFSETQ come from the germline V gene. There are 15 residues in the CDR3. In DNA, the CDR3 is TGCGCCAGCAGCTTCGGACAGGGGGCGAAGTATGGCTACACCTTC. Amino acids: CASSFGQGAKYGYTF.

V usage is TRBV5-6 and J usage is TRBJ2-2; 9 nucleotides line up with TRBD2. CDR1 SGHDT and CDR2 YYEEEE come from the germline V gene. The CDR3 sequence is 19 residues long. V was clipped by 0 bases and J by 0 bases; unmatched bases: 9. The CDR3 loop is CASSLARAGGFANTGELFF. In DNA form, the CDR3 reads TGTGCCAGCAGCTTGGCGCGGGCGGGGGGGTTCGCGAACACCGGGGAGCTGTTTTTT. Based on the CDR3 plus reference TRBV5-6 and TRBJ2-2, the full variable domain is DAGVTQSPTHLIKTRGQQVTLRCSPKSGHDTVSWYQQALGQGPQFIFQYYEEEERQRGNFPDRFSGHQFPNYSSELNVNALLLGDSALYLCASSLARAGGFANTGELFFGEGSRLTVL.

This clone was seen a few times. This chain uses TRBV28 with TRBJ1-5; D ambiguous. This CDR3 has 17 amino acids. Germline V gene sequence: CDR1 MDHEN, CDR2 SYDVKM. Trimming removed 7 bases at V and 0 bases at J, with 19 bases between. CDR3 coding DNA: TGTGCCAGCAAGAGTATCCTACTAAAAAATAGCAATCAGCCCCAGCATTTT. This codes for CASKSILLKNSNQPQHF.

This chain connects TRBV5-5 to TRBJ2-7; TRBD1 matches 10 bases. The CDR3 loop spans 13 amino acids. Germline assignment: CDR1 SGHKS and CDR2 YYEKEE (reference sequence). The ends lost 5 bases at V and 4 bases at J; junction bases unmatched: 3. The CDR3 coding sequence is TGTGCCAGCAGTGGGACAGGGGAATACGAGCAGTACTTC. It yields the protein CASSGTGEYEQYF.

This chain uses TRBV6-2 or TRBV6-3 with TRBJ2-3; 8 bases map to TRBD2. The germline CDR1 and CDR2 sequences are MNHEY and SVGEGT. The CDR3 length is 18 residues. The V segment lost 7 bases and the J segment 0 bases; nucleotides outside the gene matches: 15. The CDR3 reads CASKYSAGGPASTDTQYF. CDR3 nucleotide sequence: TGTGCCAGCAAGTACTCCGCGGGGGGCCCGGCTAGCACAGATACGCAGTATTTT.

The chain recombines TRBV5-1 with TRBJ2-3; TRBD1 is a possible D gene (5 bases). The CDR3 is 15 residues long. Germline CDR1 reads SGHRS; CDR2 reads YFSETQ. V lost 1 base and J 0 bases, leaving 9 bases between the germline ends. CDR3 loop: CASSLSTASTDTQYF. The CDR3 DNA sequence: TGCGCCAGCAGCTTGTCGACAGCTAGCACAGATACGCAGTATTTT.

The chain carries TRBV4-1 and TRBJ2-1; 12 bases align to TRBD2. Trimming took 4 bases from V and 0 from J; bases not matched to a gene: 4. From germline, CDR1 is MGHRA and CDR2 YSYEKL. This CDR3 is built from 17 residues. CDR3 nucleotides: TGCGCCAGCAGCCGGGGGGGACTAGCGGGCTCCTACAATGAGCAGTTCTTC. This codes for CASSRGGLAGSYNEQFF.

The rearrangement uses TRBV28 and TRBJ1-6, with D maybe TRBD1 (6 bases). V was trimmed by 8 bases and J by 0 bases, leaving 11 bases between them. CDR1 is MDHEN and CDR2 is SYDVKM in the germline V gene. The CDR3 is made up of 15 amino acids. In nucleotides, the CDR3 is TGTGCCAGCCGGGACAAGAGCTCCTATAATTCACCCCTCCACTTT. Protein product: CASRDKSSYNSPLHF.